This TCR beta chain was sequenced during a study of cytomegalovirus exposure and HLA in healthy donors (dated by TCRdb to about 2017). With respect to the entire study: A later analysis indicated that the roughly 130 validation repertoires were generated on the platform also employed for the roughly 730 repertoires of the first cohort. To predict cytomegalovirus infection status, the study combined high-throughput TCR immunosequencing, statistical association of individual TCRs with disease status, and machine learning. Along with the roughly 670-subject first cohort, a separate validation cohort of over 90 different subjects was used. The study aimed to test whether signatures of past pathogen exposure could be identified by cataloging public T cell receptors.

With respect to this clone: The antigen it recognizes is unknown. Base qualities are not at hand, and no much larger clone is one base apart.

Receptor libraries were prepared by the immunoSEQ multiplex PCR assay. Per the original workflow: To diagnose cytomegalovirus status from the catalog of TCR beta chain sequences, a statistical classification framework was built. Held by TCRdb, this immuneACCESS table contains in-frame sequences only and omits some clones. Under half of the omission traces to an unresolved V gene where checked; the cause of the rest is unknown. V and J calls and clone size are as listed in that table; D and trimming were resolved from the DNA. The sample profile shows 130,000 or so clones; 85% to 90% of them were found once. The leading ten clones occupy 1% to 1.5% of the sample. The donors were included in the validation cohort of approximately 120 subjects, a group kept apart from the roughly 680-subject first cohort. The cysteine opens and the phenylalanine closes a CDR3 of 11 amino acids. The read is trimmed to its CDR3 DNA, 33 bases read in frame from base 1. The germline V gene encodes CDR1 DFQATT and CDR2 SNEGSKA (reference sequence).

Results and caveats for the whole study, not just this receptor: The classifier was reported to diagnose cytomegalovirus status with high specificity and sensitivity in both the original cohort and the validation cohort. In the study, some 180 TCR beta chains were listed as associated with cytomegalovirus. Most TCR sequences were seen in very few donors, while some public TCRs were found in many individuals. According to the authors, the approach could potentially be generalized to other disease states and immunological phenotypes. Of the cluster scores, roughly 95% were above 0 in a later analysis, which found that TCRs clustered in the first cohort also tended to co-occur in the 120 validation repertoires. A few of the identified cytomegalovirus-associated TCR beta chains were confirmed in vitro to be specific for cytomegalovirus antigens. The validation cohort had no HLA typing available for a later analysis, so co-occurrence within that cohort was assessed over all 130 or so repertoires.

Sequenced input: PBMCs. This TCR came from a young woman in good health and CMV-seronegative. The V gene is TRBV20-1 and the J gene is TRBJ2-1; 8 bases in the middle match TRBD1. The CDR3 is CSRGQYNEQFF. In nucleotides, the sequence is TGCAGCAGGGGGCAGTACAATGAGCAGTTCTTC.